Listed below are T cell receptor beta chains from one sample, sequenced in a study of cytomegalovirus exposure and HLA in healthy donors. Clones were read by immunoSEQ multiplex PCR, and TCRdb kept only the in-frame ones, dropping some. The sample holds roughly 92,000 clones, about 80% seen once. Material for sequencing was PBMCs. The receptors derive from a man aged 45-65 years in good health and CMV-seropositive. The CDR3 runs from the conserved cysteine through the conserved F or W. The D gene is left open where the match is weak. A clone size is listed for some rows: how often the clone was seen (once, few, many), or a class if it is expanded.

j_call,cdr3_length,clone_size,d_call,v_call,cdr3_nt,cdr3_aa
TRBJ1-1,14,.,.,TRBV6-5,TGTGCCAGCAGGGTGGGGGCAGAGAACACTGAAGCTTTCTTT,CASRVGAENTEAFF
TRBJ1-3,15,.,.,TRBV4-1,TGCGCCAGCAGCCAAGTAGATCTCTCTGGAAACACCATATATTTT,CASSQVDLSGNTIYF
TRBJ1-1,13,.,.,TRBV30,TGTGCCTGGAGTGTACAACCATACAGGGAAGCTTTCTTT,CAWSVQPYREAFF
TRBJ1-5,19,.,TRBD1,TRBV12-5,TGTGCTAGTGGTCCGGATCCGGGACAGGGAATTTATAGCAATCAGCCCCAGCATTTT,CASGPDPGQGIYSNQPQHF
TRBJ1-3,16,.,.,TRBV7-9,TGTGCCAGCAGCTGGTCACAAACACCCTCTGGAAACACCATATATTTT,CASSWSQTPSGNTIYF
TRBJ2-3,13,.,TRBD1,TRBV29-1,TGCAGCGGAAGGACAGGGGGCGAGGAGACGCAGTATTTT,CSGRTGGEETQYF
TRBJ2-1,18,.,TRBD2,TRBV29-1,TGCAGCGTTGAAGCGGAGCTCAGTAGGGACGGGAGGATCTATGAGCAGTTCTTC,CSVEAELSRDGRIYEQFF
TRBJ1-1,14,.,TRBD1,TRBV9,TGTGCCAGCAGCGTGACAGGGCCGAACACTGAAGCTTTCTTT,CASSVTGPNTEAFF
TRBJ2-1,14,.,TRBD1,TRBV15,TGTGCCACCAGCAGGGGACAGGGGGTGAATGAGCAGTTCTTC,CATSRGQGVNEQFF
TRBJ2-2,14,.,TRBD2,TRBV29-1,TGCAGCGTTGGCAGCGGGGCGAACACCGGGGAGCTGTTTTTT,CSVGSGANTGELFF
TRBJ1-1,14,.,.,TRBV7-2,TGTGCCAGCAGCTCCTTACCCGGGGACACTGAAGCTTTCTTT,CASSSLPGDTEAFF
TRBJ1-1,13,.,.,TRBV6-5,TGTGCCAGCAGTTACCTCGGGGTCACTGAAGCTTTCTTT,CASSYLGVTEAFF
TRBJ2-3,14,.,TRBD2,TRBV30,TGTGCCTGGAGGGTAGCGGGGCTCACAGATACGCAGTATTTT,CAWRVAGLTDTQYF
TRBJ2-3,14,.,.,TRBV6-5,TGTGCCTCCAGGGGTGGACTGTCCACAGATACGCAGTATTTT,CASRGGLSTDTQYF
TRBJ2-5,15,.,.,TRBV27,TGTGCCAGCAGGCGGTCGTTCGGGATCCAAGAGACCCAGTACTTC,CASRRSFGIQETQYF
TRBJ2-5,14,.,.,TRBV11-2,TGTGCCAGCAGCTTAGCGGTGAGGGGAGGGACCCAGTACTTC,CASSLAVRGGTQYF
TRBJ2-1,13,.,TRBD2,TRBV30,TGTGCCTGGAGTAGCGGGACTAACAATGAGCAGTTCTTC,CAWSSGTNNEQFF
TRBJ1-5,14,.,.,TRBV12-5,TGTGCTAGTGGCATGGGACAACCTAATCAGCCCCAGCATTTT,CASGMGQPNQPQHF
TRBJ2-5,15,.,.,TRBV7-6,TGTGCCAGCAGCCGAGACCACGGAGAATCGGAGACCCAGTACTTC,CASSRDHGESETQYF
TRBJ2-5,13,.,.,TRBV18,TGTGCCAGCTCACCAGGGCTTAGTGAGACCCAGTACTTC,CASSPGLSETQYF
TRBJ1-4,15,.,.,TRBV6-5,TGTGCCAGCAGGGCAGGGTCTGGAAGTAATGAAAAACTGTTTTTT,CASRAGSGSNEKLFF
TRBJ2-1,15,.,.,TRBV18,TGTGCCAGCTCACCATGGAACAGGCAGTACAATGAGCAGTTCTTC,CASSPWNRQYNEQFF
TRBJ1-1,15,.,.,TRBV5-5,TGTGCCAGCAGCTCGGTCGACAGCATGAACACTGAAGCTTTCTTT,CASSSVDSMNTEAFF
TRBJ2-1,18,.,TRBD1,TRBV5-1,TGCGCCAGCAGCTTGGCAGCTGAAACAGGGGCCCCTTACAATGAGCAGTTCTTC,CASSLAAETGAPYNEQFF
TRBJ2-3,15,.,.,TRBV5-4,TGTGCCAGCAGCTTCCGGGACTCTCGCACAGATACGCAGTATTTT,CASSFRDSRTDTQYF
TRBJ2-1,21,.,.,TRBV7-6,TGTGCCAGCAGCTTATTGGGGATGTGGGAGGACCCAACAAGCTCCTACAATGAGCAGTTCTTC,CASSLLGMWEDPTSSYNEQFF
TRBJ2-7,14,once,.,TRBV7-9,TGTGCCAGCAGCTTAGCGGGAGTCGGGTACGAGCAGTACTTC,CASSLAGVGYEQYF
TRBJ2-2,14,.,.,TRBV29-1,TGCAGCGTTGAATCCCCGCGAACGGCCGGGGAGCTGTTTTTT,CSVESPRTAGELFF
TRBJ1-2,15,few,.,TRBV6-4,TGTGCCAGCAGTGACGGGGCAGGAGCTAACTATGGCTACACCTTC,CASSDGAGANYGYTF
TRBJ2-3,14,.,.,TRBV27,TGTGCCAGCAGTCTAGGAGCAACAGGAGACACGCAGTATTTT,CASSLGATGDTQYF
TRBJ1-1,16,.,.,TRBV7-3,TGTGCCAGCAGCCCGAACGGGGCACCGGGGGGCACTGAAGCTTTCTTT,CASSPNGAPGGTEAFF
TRBJ2-3,17,.,TRBD2,TRBV7-9,TGTGCCAGCAGAGATCTTGACCGGGCGGGAGGAACAGATACGCAGTATTTT,CASRDLDRAGGTDTQYF
TRBJ2-1,15,.,TRBD2,TRBV11-1,TGTGCCAGCAGCTTATTAGCGGGAGGGCCTCGAGAGCAGTTCTTC,CASSLLAGGPREQFF
TRBJ1-5,18,.,.,TRBV7-9,TGTGCCAGCAGCCCGACCTACACAGGCTCTGATAGCAATCAGCCCCAGCATTTT,CASSPTYTGSDSNQPQHF
TRBJ2-7,12,few,.,TRBV6-5,TGTGCCAGCAGCCCGACTGGGGGGAGGCAGTACTTC,CASSPTGGRQYF
TRBJ2-5,18,.,TRBD2,TRBV15,TGTGCCACCAGCAGAGAGCTTCAGGAGACTAGCGGAAAAGAGACCCAGTACTTC,CATSRELQETSGKETQYF
TRBJ1-1,13,.,.,TRBV7-3,TGTGCCAGCAGCTTAACAACAGCCACTGAAGCTTTCTTT,CASSLTTATEAFF
TRBJ1-1,15,few,TRBD1,TRBV7-9,TGTTCCAGCAGCTCGTCGACAGGGGGCTACACTGAAGCTTTCTTT,CSSSSSTGGYTEAFF
TRBJ2-7,15,.,TRBD1,TRBV7-3,TGTGCCAGCAGCTTATCGGCAGGGGGCCCCTACGAGCAGTACTTC,CASSLSAGGPYEQYF
TRBJ1-2,13,.,.,TRBV19,TGTGCCAGTAGTGAGGCAGGGGCGGATGGCTACACCTTC,CASSEAGADGYTF
TRBJ2-7,15,few,TRBD2,TRBV6-6,TGTGCCAGCAGTTACTCCCCAGCGGGAGGCTACGAGCAGTACTTC,CASSYSPAGGYEQYF
TRBJ1-1,14,.,.,TRBV6-5,TGTGCCAGCAGCCTGGACAGCGACTACACTGAAGCTTTCTTT,CASSLDSDYTEAFF
TRBJ1-1,14,.,TRBD1,TRBV12-5,TGTGCTAGTGGTTCCACAGGGGTGAACACTGAAGCTTTCTTT,CASGSTGVNTEAFF
TRBJ2-7,13,.,.,TRBV30,TGTGCCTGTTCGCGGAGCGGAGCCTACGAGCAGTACTTC,CACSRSGAYEQYF
TRBJ1-2,16,.,TRBD1,TRBV7-9,TGTGCCAGCAGCCGACGACAGACAGGGGGCGCGGGTGGCTACACCTTC,CASSRRQTGGAGGYTF
TRBJ2-7,13,once,.,TRBV27,TGTGCCAGCAGTCCGCGGTACGACTACGAGCAGTACTTC,CASSPRYDYEQYF
TRBJ2-5,15,.,TRBD1,TRBV27,TGTGCCAGCGCTACCGGGACAGGGTTGGCGGAGACCCAGTACTTC,CASATGTGLAETQYF
TRBJ2-3,14,.,TRBD1,TRBV19,TGTGCCAGTGCTAGACAGGGGATCGCAGATACGCAGTATTTT,CASARQGIADTQYF
TRBJ2-4,13,.,TRBD1,TRBV7-2,TGTGCCAGCAGCTACAGGGGTCAAAACATTCAGTACTTC,CASSYRGQNIQYF